Presented here are 27 T cell receptor beta chains from one specimen sequenced in a study of T cells in narcolepsy. Produced via immunoSEQ multiplex PCR; TCRdb's table is partial and in-frame only. The table has 20,000 to 25,000 clones, around four fifths seen once. Sample: CD45RA- memory CD4+ T cells from PBMCs. These receptors came from a human donor with narcolepsy.

This clone has a handful of counts. The rearrangement joins TRBV19 to TRBJ2-3; 8 nucleotides match TRBD1. V dropped 4 bases and J dropped 4; count of bases not matched to a gene: 1. This CDR3 spans 13 amino acids. CDR1 is LNHDA and CDR2 is SQIVND in the germline V gene (reference sequence). Here the CDR3 DNA reads TGTGCCAGTAGTAGGACAGGGCCAGATACGCAGTATTTT. Its protein product is CASSRTGPDTQYF.

The chain has TRBV7-3 and TRBJ1-3; 10 bases match TRBD1. Trimming removed 5 bases from V and 3 bases from J; junction bases left unmatched: 7. The germline gives CDR1 SGHTA, CDR2 FQGTGA. The CDR3 contains 16 residues. Here the CDR3 DNA reads TGTGCCAGCAGCGCCGAAGGGACAGGGGTTGGAAACACCATATATTTT. As protein: CASSAEGTGVGNTIYF.

The J gene is TRBJ2-7, the V gene TRBV19; no clear D gene. Germline V gene data show CDR1 as LNHDA and CDR2 as SQIVND (reference sequence). The CDR3 consists of 13 residues. Trimming cost V 6 bases and J 6 bases, with 15 bases left between them. The chain's CDR3 is CASSPRAGPEQYF. In DNA, the CDR3 is TGTGCCAGTAGCCCTAGGGCCGGTCCCGAGCAGTACTTC.

The rearrangement links TRBV19 to TRBJ1-1; D uncertain. This CDR3 contains 14 residues. The V and J ends lost 3 bases and 2 bases respectively, with 10 bases between them. Germline CDR1 is LNHDA and CDR2 is SQIVND (reference sequence). The CDR3 spells CASSMGQRNTEAFF. CDR3 nucleotide sequence: TGTGCCAGTAGTATGGGCCAGCGCAACACTGAAGCTTTCTTT.

In this sample, this clone turned up a few times. The V call is TRBV6-5, the J call TRBJ1-2; TRBD1 agrees at 8 bases. The CDR3 sequence is 16 residues long. The germline V gene has CDR1 MNHEY and CDR2 SVGAGI. J was trimmed by 8 bases and V by 2 bases; bases with no gene match: 13. This chain's CDR3 is CASSYRGPGGAGGYTF. The CDR3 nucleotides are TGTGCCAGCAGTTACCGGGGACCAGGGGGCGCGGGAGGCTACACCTTC.

The chain carries TRBV2 and TRBJ1-2, with a weak D call TRBD1 (5 bases). Germline CDR1 reads SNHLY; CDR2 reads FYNNEI. Trimming left V 5 bases short and J 0 bases short, with 10 bases between. The CDR3 spans 14 residues. This chain's CDR3 is CASSLTGANYGYTF. CDR3 DNA: TGTGCCAGCAGTCTAACAGGAGCTAACTATGGCTACACCTTC.

The rearrangement uses TRBV4-1 and TRBJ1-3; TRBD1 matches 7 bases. CDR3 length equals 12 residues. Unmatched junction bases numbered 3, after V lost 4 bases and J lost 9 bases. The V gene's germline CDR1 is MGHRA and CDR2 YSYEKL. CDR3 nucleotide sequence: TGCGCCAGCAGCCTGACAGGGACCACCATATATTTT. This translates into CASSLTGTTIYF.

This clone was counted once. The chain combines TRBV7-2 with TRBJ2-1, with 8 bases that match TRBD2. V trimming: 2 bases; J trimming: 7 bases; junction bases outside the gene matches: 10. CDR3 length: 16 residues. Germline V gene data show CDR1 as SGHTA and CDR2 as FQGNSA. The chain's CDR3 is CASSLTSGTRFNEQFF. The DNA of the CDR3 is TGTGCCAGCAGCTTAACATCGGGGACTAGATTTAATGAGCAGTTCTTC.

V usage is TRBV6-5 and J usage is TRBJ2-1; 11 nucleotides line up with TRBD2. The V segment lost 7 bases and the J segment 9 bases; nucleotides outside the gene matches: 5. This CDR3 is built from 13 residues. Germline-derived CDR1 and CDR2 are MNHEY and SVGAGI. CDR3 sequence: CASTGLAGVEQFF. CDR3 in DNA: TGTGCCAGCACAGGACTAGCGGGTGTTGAGCAGTTCTTC.

The chain recombines TRBV6-5 with TRBJ1-5, with D possibly being TRBD1 (6 bases). The CDR3 has 14 residues. With 11 bases removed from V and 1 base from J, the gap between germline ends came to 15 bases. CDR1 is MNHEY and CDR2 is SVGAGI in the germline V gene. The CDR3 sequence is CAAGGGESNQPQHF. The CDR3 DNA sequence: TGTGCCGCCGGAGGGGGTGAGAGCAATCAGCCCCAGCATTTT.

The CDR3 sequence: CASSWDSEGYYEQYF. The CDR3 bases are TGTGCCAGTAGCTGGGACAGCGAAGGCTACTACGAGCAGTACTTC. This chain links TRBV19 with TRBJ2-7, with TRBD1 matching 7 bases. Germline V gives CDR1 LNHDA, CDR2 SQIVND (reference sequence). The CDR3 runs to 15 residues. V gave up 6 bases and J gave up 3 bases; unmatched junction bases: 11.

The table lists this clone with a count of one. The V call is TRBV25-1, the J call TRBJ2-5, with D possibly TRBD2 on 6 matching bases. V was cut by 7 bases and J by 5 bases, with 14 bases left in between. Germline lookup yields CDR1 MGHDK and CDR2 SYGVNS. The CDR3 extends over 13 amino acids. The CDR3, as DNA: TGTGCCAGCAACGGGGGAGGCCGGGAGACCCAGTACTTC. Translating it yields CASNGGGRETQYF.

V usage is TRBV5-6 and J usage is TRBJ2-7; the D is unclear. Germline assignment: CDR1 SGHDT and CDR2 YYEEEE. The CDR3 totals 13 residues. Trimming pared 0 bases from V and 5 bases from J, leaving 9 bases between. The CDR3 spells CASSLDLAHEQYF. CDR3 DNA: TGTGCCAGCAGCTTGGATCTGGCCCACGAGCAGTACTTC.

The rearrangement joins TRBV4-3 to TRBJ1-1; D call uncertain. The germline gives CDR1 LGHNA, CDR2 YSLEER. The germline V and J ends were trimmed by 2 bases and 0 bases, with 13 bases remaining between them. This CDR3 has 16 residues. The CDR3 coding sequence is TGCGCCAGCAGCCAATTTAGCGGCAGGCTGAACACTGAAGCTTTCTTT. Its translation is CASSQFSGRLNTEAFF.

The rearrangement uses TRBV7-8 and TRBJ1-2; D remains unclear. The V end was cut by 4 bases, the J end by 3 bases, with 9 bases between. Germline V gene sequence: CDR1 SGHVS, CDR2 FQNEAQ. CDR3 size: 13 residues. The chain's CDR3 is CASSSQMDYGYTF. The CDR3 DNA sequence: TGTGCCAGCAGCTCCCAGATGGACTATGGCTACACCTTC.

The chain joins TRBV5-6 to TRBJ1-1, with D perhaps TRBD1 (5 bases). The CDR3 extends over 14 amino acids. The V end was cut by 2 bases, the J end by 3 bases, with 11 bases between. The V gene's germline CDR1 is SGHDT and CDR2 YYEEEE. Written as DNA, the CDR3 is TGTGCCAGCAGCTTTAGCAGGGCATACACTGAAGCTTTCTTT. The encoded protein is CASSFSRAYTEAFF.

In its sample, this clone is medium-sized. The chain couples TRBV4-2 to TRBJ1-2, with 7 bases fitting TRBD1. With 0 bases clipped from V and 5 bases from J, the junction kept 6 bases outside the gene matches. Germline V gives CDR1 LGHNA, CDR2 YNFKEQ. The CDR3 is 15 amino acids. CDR3 in DNA: TGTGCCAGCAGCCAAGATACAGGGGCGAATTATGGCTACACCTTC. Translating gives CASSQDTGANYGYTF.

This chain links TRBV6-5 with TRBJ2-7; 9 nucleotides match TRBD1. J lost 3 bases, V lost 2 bases, and 2 bases had no gene match. Germline V gene lookup returns CDR1 MNHEY and CDR2 SVGAGI. This CDR3 is 14 amino acids long. The DNA for the CDR3 is TGTGCCAGCAGTTACGGGGACAGGGACTACGAGCAGTACTTC. Protein product: CASSYGDRDYEQYF.

In nucleotides, the CDR3 is TGTGCCAGCAGCTTGGAGCTAGCGAAAACAGATACGCAGTATTTT. This encodes CASSLELAKTDTQYF. The chain couples TRBV5-4 to TRBJ2-3; TRBD2 might be the D (6 bases). CDR3 length equals 15 residues. The germline V gene encodes CDR1 SGHNT and CDR2 YYREEE (reference sequence). Trimming removed 0 bases from V and 3 bases from J, with 11 bases in between.

By sample fraction, this clone is medium-sized. The chain couples TRBV5-1 to TRBJ1-1; 7 bases map to TRBD1. This CDR3 region has 15 residues. V lost 6 bases and J lost 4; bases outside the gene matches: 12. The germline V gene has CDR1 SGHRS and CDR2 YFSETQ. The CDR3 region is CASKHITGDRTEAFF. The CDR3 bases are TGCGCCAGCAAGCACATAACAGGGGACCGCACTGAAGCTTTCTTT.

This chain joins TRBV18 and TRBJ2-7, with 10 bases aligning to TRBD1. The CDR3 totals 14 residues. Germline lookup yields CDR1 KGHSH and CDR2 LQKENI. The J segment lost 9 bases and the V segment lost 0 bases, leaving 5 bases of the junction unmatched. This chain's CDR3 is CASSPPGTGDGQYF. The CDR3 bases are TGTGCCAGCTCACCACCAGGGACAGGGGACGGGCAGTACTTC.

This rearrangement joins TRBV5-1 to TRBJ1-2; D might be TRBD1 (5 bases). The V and J ends lost 5 bases and 6 bases respectively, with 11 bases between them. Germline loops: CDR1 SGHRS, CDR2 YFSETQ. The CDR3 consists of 12 residues. CDR3 coding DNA: TGCGCCAGCAGGGAGGTGGGGGATGGCTACACCTTC. Protein sequence: CASREVGDGYTF.

The CDR3 region has the DNA TGTGCCAGTAGCTGGGGGGGTGAGCAGTTCTTC. Translating it yields CASSWGGEQFF. V is TRBV19 and J is TRBJ2-1; 7 bases line up with TRBD2. Trimming removed 6 bases from V and 9 bases from J; junction bases left unmatched: 2. CDR1 is LNHDA, CDR2 SQIVND, per germline (reference sequence). The CDR3 sequence is 11 residues long.

The chain combines TRBV10-2 with TRBJ2-1, with 8 positions matching TRBD2. This CDR3 comprises 15 residues. Germline lookup yields CDR1 WSHSY and CDR2 SAAADI. Germline trimming cut 4 bases from V and 1 base from J; bases unmatched to any gene: 3. The CDR3 sequence is CASSAAGGSYNEQFF. The CDR3 DNA is TGCGCCAGCAGTGCGGCGGGAGGTTCCTACAATGAGCAGTTCTTC.

The rearrangement joins TRBV29-1 to TRBJ1-2; no definite D call. Trimming pared 6 bases from V and 1 base from J, leaving 12 bases between. Germline values: CDR1 SQVTM, CDR2 ANQGSEA. This CDR3 contains 13 residues. CDR3 nucleotides: TGCAGCGTCGCCCCGGGCCTTAACTATGGCTACACCTTC. This sequence encodes CSVAPGLNYGYTF.

The chain combines TRBV29-1 with TRBJ2-7; possibly TRBD2 for D (5 bases). The CDR3 runs 12 residues. V was cut by 6 bases and J by 3 bases, with 12 bases left in between. Germline assignment: CDR1 SQVTM and CDR2 ANQGSEA. The CDR3 region has the DNA TGCAGCGTCGGTTCGGGAATCTACGAGCAGTACTTC. Translating gives CSVGSGIYEQYF.

V is TRBV5-1 and J is TRBJ2-3; TRBD1 aligns across 7 bases. This CDR3 has 15 residues. The junction had 6 bases not matched to a gene; V was cut back by 5 bases and J by 0 bases. The germline CDR1 and CDR2 sequences are SGHRS and YFSETQ. The CDR3, as DNA: TGCGCCAGCAGTGGAAGGGGGCGGAGCACAGATACGCAGTATTTT. Amino acids: CASSGRGRSTDTQYF.